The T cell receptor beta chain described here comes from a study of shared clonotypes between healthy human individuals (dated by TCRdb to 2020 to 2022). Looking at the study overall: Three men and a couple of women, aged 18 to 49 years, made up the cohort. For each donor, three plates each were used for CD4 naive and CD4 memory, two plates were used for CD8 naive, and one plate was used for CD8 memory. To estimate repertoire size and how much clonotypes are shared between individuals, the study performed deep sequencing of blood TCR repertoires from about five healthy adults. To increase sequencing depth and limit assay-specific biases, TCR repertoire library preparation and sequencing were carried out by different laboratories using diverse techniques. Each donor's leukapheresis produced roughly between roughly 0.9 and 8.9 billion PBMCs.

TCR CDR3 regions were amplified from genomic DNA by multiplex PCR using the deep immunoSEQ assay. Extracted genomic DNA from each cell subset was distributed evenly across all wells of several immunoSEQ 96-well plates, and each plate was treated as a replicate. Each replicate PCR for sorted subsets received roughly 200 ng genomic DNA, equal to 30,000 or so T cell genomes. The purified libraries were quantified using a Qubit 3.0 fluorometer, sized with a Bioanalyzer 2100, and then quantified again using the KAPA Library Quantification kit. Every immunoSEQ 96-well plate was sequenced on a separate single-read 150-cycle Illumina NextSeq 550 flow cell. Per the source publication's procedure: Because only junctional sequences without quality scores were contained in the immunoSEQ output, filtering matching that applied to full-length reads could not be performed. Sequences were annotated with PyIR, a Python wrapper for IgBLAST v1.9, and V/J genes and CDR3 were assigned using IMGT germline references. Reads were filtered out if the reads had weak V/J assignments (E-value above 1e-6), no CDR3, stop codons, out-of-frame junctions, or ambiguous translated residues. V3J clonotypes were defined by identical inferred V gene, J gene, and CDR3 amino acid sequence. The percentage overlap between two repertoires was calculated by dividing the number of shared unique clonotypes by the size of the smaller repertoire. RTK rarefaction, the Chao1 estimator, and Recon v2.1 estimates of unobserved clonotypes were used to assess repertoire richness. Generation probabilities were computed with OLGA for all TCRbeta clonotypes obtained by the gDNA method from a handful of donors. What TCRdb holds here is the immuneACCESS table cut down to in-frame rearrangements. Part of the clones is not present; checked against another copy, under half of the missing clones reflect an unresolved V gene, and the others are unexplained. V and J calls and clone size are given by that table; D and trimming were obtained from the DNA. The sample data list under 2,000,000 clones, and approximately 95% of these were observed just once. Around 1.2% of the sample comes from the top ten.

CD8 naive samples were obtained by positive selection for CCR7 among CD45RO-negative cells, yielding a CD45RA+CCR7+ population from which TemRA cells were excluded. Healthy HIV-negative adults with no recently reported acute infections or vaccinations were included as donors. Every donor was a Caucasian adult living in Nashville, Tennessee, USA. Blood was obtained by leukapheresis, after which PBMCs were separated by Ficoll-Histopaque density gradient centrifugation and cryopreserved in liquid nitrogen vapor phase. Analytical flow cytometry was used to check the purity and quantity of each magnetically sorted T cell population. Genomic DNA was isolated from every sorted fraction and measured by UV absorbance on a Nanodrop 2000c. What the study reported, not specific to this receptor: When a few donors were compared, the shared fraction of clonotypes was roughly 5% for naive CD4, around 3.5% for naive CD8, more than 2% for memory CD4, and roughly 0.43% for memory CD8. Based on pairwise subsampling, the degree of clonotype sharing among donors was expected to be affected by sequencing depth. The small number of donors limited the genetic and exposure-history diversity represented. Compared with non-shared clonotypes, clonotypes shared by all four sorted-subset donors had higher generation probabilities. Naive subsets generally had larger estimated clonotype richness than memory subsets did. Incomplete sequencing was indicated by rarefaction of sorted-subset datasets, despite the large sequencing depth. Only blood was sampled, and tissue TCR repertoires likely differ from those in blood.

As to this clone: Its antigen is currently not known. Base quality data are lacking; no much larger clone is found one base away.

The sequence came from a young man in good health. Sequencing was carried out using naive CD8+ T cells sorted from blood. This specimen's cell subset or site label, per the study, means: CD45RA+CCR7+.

Here is the DNA: TGTGCCAGCAGTTTAAGCTTGGGGAGTACGGCTTACGAGCAGTACTTC. Its translation reads: CASSLSLGSTAYEQYF. The chain is made from TRBV27 and TRBJ2-7; possibly the D gene is TRBD2, per 5 matching bases. The CDR3, cysteine through phenylalanine, is 16 amino acids long. Just CDR3 DNA is preserved here, 48 bases in frame from base 1. The germline ends are 18 bases apart after V is trimmed by 2 bases and J by 4 bases. The germline V gene (reference sequence) yields MNHEY for CDR1 and SMNVEV for CDR2.